These 20 T cell receptor beta chains were sequenced from one sample in a study of cytomegalovirus exposure and HLA in healthy donors. With 60 Vbeta and 13 Jbeta primers, the PCR was carried out. Profiled with immunoSEQ multiplex PCR; TCRdb holds only in-frame clones, not every one. The table lists about 98,000 clones, under 80% of them singletons. Specimen: PBMCs. The source is a human donor in good health.

V gene TRBV5-1 combines with J gene TRBJ2-5; D is possibly TRBD1 (5 bases). There are 12 residues in the CDR3. The germline V gene encodes CDR1 SGHRS and CDR2 YFSETQ. The V end was cut by 1 base, the J end by 5 bases, with 6 bases between. CDR3 bases: TGCGCCAGCAGCTTGCAGGGTGAGACCCAGTACTTC. Encoded protein: CASSLQGETQYF.

This chain uses TRBV19 with TRBJ2-7; 7 nucleotides align to TRBD2. J gave up 2 bases and V 5 bases, and 9 bases lay outside the gene matches. Germline lookup yields CDR1 LNHDA and CDR2 SQIVND (reference sequence). This CDR3 has 15 residues. The CDR3 DNA sequence: TGTGCCAGTAGTGACTCGGGACTACCTCCCTACGAGCAGTACTTC. Amino acids: CASSDSGLPPYEQYF.

The CDR3 nucleotides read TGTGCCAGCAGTGAAACCACAGACTCTGGAAACACCATATATTTT. This translates into CASSETTDSGNTIYF. The chain combines TRBV6-1 with TRBJ1-3; D unclear. Trimming took 2 bases from V and 0 from J, leaving 8 bases between them. Per the germline V gene, CDR1 is MNHNS and CDR2 is SASEGT. This CDR3 comprises 15 residues.

Ten or more counts support this clone. The V and J genes are TRBV6-1 and TRBJ2-7; D is possibly TRBD2 (6 bases). V gave up 10 bases and J gave up 3 bases, with 16 bases separating them. There are 13 residues in the CDR3. Germline CDR1 is MNHNS and CDR2 is SASEGT. The CDR3 bases are TGTGCCACTCAGGGCGGGATGGGCTACGAGCAGTACTTC. This gives the protein CATQGGMGYEQYF.

The chain has TRBV4-2 and TRBJ2-7, with D perhaps matching TRBD2 (5 bases). Trimming shortened V by 1 base and J by 5 bases, and 15 bases separated the two germline ends. CDR3 length equals 15 residues. From germline, CDR1 is LGHNA and CDR2 YNFKEQ. CDR3 coding DNA: TGTGCCAGCAGCCAAGGGGCAGGCGGGTTCGACGAGCAGTACTTC. Amino acids: CASSQGAGGFDEQYF.

The chain couples TRBV19 to TRBJ1-2; the match to TRBD1 covers 7 bases. CDR3 length: 15 residues. The J segment lost 5 bases and the V segment lost 3 bases, leaving 9 bases of the junction unmatched. The germline V gene encodes CDR1 LNHDA and CDR2 SQIVND (reference sequence). CDR3 DNA: TGTGCCAGTAGTATCGGGTCAGGGGGTTCGTATGGCTACACCTTC. It encodes CASSIGSGGSYGYTF.

The chain couples TRBV25-1 to TRBJ2-3; 10 nucleotides line up with TRBD2. CDR3 length: 14 residues. Germline lookup yields CDR1 MGHDK and CDR2 SYGVNS. The J segment lost 1 base and the V segment lost 5 bases, leaving 0 bases of the junction unmatched. The CDR3 DNA is TGTGCCAGCAGTCTAGCGGGGGGCACAGATACGCAGTATTTT. It yields the protein CASSLAGGTDTQYF. The whole variable domain, filled in from reference TRBV25-1 and TRBJ2-3, reads EADIYQTPRYLVIGTGKKITLECSQTMGHDKMYWYQQDPGMELHLIHYSYGVNSTEKGDLSSESTVSRIRTEHFPLTLESARPSHTSQYLCASSLAGGTDTQYFGPGTRLTVL.

The V gene is TRBV6-4, the J gene TRBJ2-2, with 8 bases fitting TRBD2. The CDR3 sequence is 14 residues long. The V and J ends lost 5 bases and 1 base, in that order; junction bases with no gene match: 0. Germline values: CDR1 MRHNA, CDR2 SNTAGT. CDR3 protein: CASSSGGNTGELFF. In nucleotides, the CDR3 is TGTGCCAGCAGTAGCGGGGGGAACACCGGGGAGCTGTTTTTT.

With regard to this clone: The sample carries other DNA sequences with the same CDR3. V is TRBV6-1 and J is TRBJ1-1, with 7 bases that match TRBD1. The CDR3 extends over 13 amino acids. V gave up 6 bases and J gave up 3 bases; unmatched junction bases: 4. In germline, CDR1 is MNHNS, CDR2 SASEGT. The CDR3 DNA reads TGTGCCAGCAGCCGGGACAGATACACTGAAGCTTTCTTT. Translating it yields CASSRDRYTEAFF.

This clone was counted a single time. This chain joins TRBV11-2 and TRBJ2-5, with 9 bases matching TRBD2. The CDR3 length is 14 residues. V dropped 4 bases and J dropped 4; count of bases not matched to a gene: 4. Germline-derived CDR1 and CDR2 are SGHAT and FQNNGV. In DNA, the CDR3 is TGTGCCAGCAGCTCGCGGGGGGGCCCAGAGACCCAGTACTTC. Amino acid sequence: CASSSRGGPETQYF.

The chain uses TRBV5-5 and TRBJ2-5; 11 bases fit TRBD2. This CDR3 region has 15 residues. Trimming at V came to 2 bases and at J to 5 bases, leaving 5 bases not matched to a gene. The germline V gene has CDR1 SGHKS and CDR2 YYEKEE (reference sequence). This chain's CDR3 is CASSLSGTSGETQYF. CDR3 DNA sequence: TGTGCCAGCAGCTTATCTGGGACTAGCGGCGAGACCCAGTACTTC.

The V and J genes are TRBV6-6 and TRBJ1-2, with TRBD1 matching 8 bases. The germline CDR1 and CDR2 sequences are MNHNY and SVGAGI (reference sequence). This CDR3 has 13 amino acids. J gave up 6 bases and V 5 bases, and 5 bases lay outside the gene matches. The DNA of the CDR3 is TGTGCCAGCAGTAAAGACAGGGGAAATGGCTACACCTTC. This codes for CASSKDRGNGYTF.

The J gene is TRBJ2-1, the V gene TRBV7-2; 7 bases fit TRBD2. V dropped 4 bases and J dropped 4; count of bases not matched to a gene: 7. Germline V gives CDR1 SGHTA, CDR2 FQGNSA. This CDR3 contains 15 residues. CDR3 sequence reads: CASSWRGSGYNEQFF. The CDR3 nucleotides read TGTGCCAGCAGCTGGCGCGGTAGCGGGTACAATGAGCAGTTCTTC. The variable domain in full, with the rest retrieved from reference TRBV7-2 and TRBJ2-1, is GAGVSQSPSNKVTEKGKDVELRCDPISGHTALYWYRQSLGQGLEFLIYFQGNSAPDKSGLPSDRFSAERTGGSVSTLTIQRTQQEDSAVYLCASSWRGSGYNEQFFGPGTRLTVL.

This clone showed up just once. The V and J genes are TRBV20-1 and TRBJ2-7, with 7 bases fitting TRBD1. Germline loops: CDR1 DFQATT, CDR2 SNEGSKA (reference sequence). The CDR3 has 11 residues. V shed 5 bases and J 6 bases; nucleotides not matched to a gene: 4. This CDR3 is CSAQTGTEQYF. The CDR3 DNA reads TGCAGTGCTCAGACAGGGACCGAGCAGTACTTC.

This rearrangement joins TRBV6-6 to TRBJ1-6; 8 nucleotides agree with TRBD1. V lost 6 bases to trimming and J lost 11 bases; unmatched junction nucleotides: 9. Germline CDR1 and CDR2: MNHNY and SVGAGI (reference sequence). The CDR3 spans 14 residues. The CDR3 DNA follows: TGTGCCAGCAGCTCCGGACAGGGAAGCGCACCCCTCCACTTT. As protein: CASSSGQGSAPLHF.

This clone was picked up one time. The genes are TRBV19 and TRBJ1-2; a possible D gene is TRBD1 (5 bases). V shed 9 bases and J shed 8 bases, with 19 bases lying between them. Germline V lookup: CDR1 LNHDA, CDR2 SQIVND (reference sequence). There are 13 residues in the CDR3. CDR3 sequence: CASQTGAAGGYTF. The CDR3 region has the DNA TGTGCCAGCCAGACCGGGGCTGCGGGAGGCTACACCTTC.

The chain recombines TRBV7-2 with TRBJ2-2; 7 bases line up with TRBD1. Unmatched junction bases numbered 9, after V lost 5 bases and J lost 9 bases. CDR3 size: 14 residues. The germline CDR1 and CDR2 sequences are SGHTA and FQGNSA. CDR3 residues: CASSDRDSRRELFF. The CDR3 nucleotides read TGTGCCAGCAGCGACCGGGACAGTCGCAGGGAGCTGTTTTTT.

This chain connects TRBV5-1 to TRBJ2-7, with a possible D match to TRBD1 (5 bases). The CDR3 totals 16 residues. V gave up 1 base and J gave up 4 bases, with 18 bases separating them. The germline V gene has CDR1 SGHRS and CDR2 YFSETQ. CDR3 bases: TGCGCCAGCAGCTTGTGGTCCACGGAGAAGGGGTACGAGCAGTACTTC. Translated, it gives CASSLWSTEKGYEQYF.

This sequence joins TRBV30 and TRBJ1-1; possible D gene TRBD1, 5 bases. V was pared by 0 bases and J by 0 bases, with 5 bases between. CDR3 length equals 13 residues. Germline CDR1 reads GTSNPN; CDR2 reads SVGIG (reference sequence). CDR3 region: CAWSVGVNTEAFF. The CDR3 bases are TGTGCCTGGAGTGTAGGGGTGAACACTGAAGCTTTCTTT.

The rearrangement uses TRBV4-1 and TRBJ2-5, with TRBD2 matching 9 bases. This CDR3 comprises 16 residues. Germline V gene sequence: CDR1 MGHRA, CDR2 YSYEKL. V lost 4 bases to trimming and J lost 2 bases; unmatched junction nucleotides: 8. This CDR3 is CASSPYLTSGQETQYF. The CDR3 DNA follows: TGCGCCAGCAGCCCTTATCTCACTAGCGGGCAAGAGACCCAGTACTTC.